These 30 T cell receptor beta chains share one sample of origin, sequenced in a study of cytomegalovirus exposure and HLA in healthy donors. Primers: 60 Vbeta forward and 13 Jbeta reverse. The repertoire was sequenced with immunoSEQ multiplex PCR; TCRdb's copy has only in-frame clones and lacks some. The sample has 150,000 to 200,000 clones, about 80% seen once. The specimen sequenced was PBMCs. The receptors here all came from a woman aged 40 to 55 in good health and CMV-seronegative.

The chain links TRBV5-1 to TRBJ2-3, with TRBD2 matching 7 bases. CDR3 size: 14 residues. Unmatched junction bases numbered 7, after V lost 7 bases and J lost 2 bases. From germline, CDR1 is SGHRS and CDR2 YFSETQ. CDR3 sequence: CASQRGGTTDTQYF. CDR3 nucleotides: TGCGCCAGCCAGCGGGGAGGTACCACAGATACGCAGTATTTT.

V gene TRBV19 combines with J gene TRBJ2-7; D gene unclear. The CDR3 spans 11 residues. Germline CDR1 is LNHDA and CDR2 is SQIVND (reference sequence). The V gene lost 6 bases and the J gene lost 4 bases, with 7 bases spanning the gap. The CDR3 here is CASSAGYEQYF. The CDR3 region has the DNA TGTGCCAGTAGCGCAGGATACGAGCAGTACTTC. Complete variable domain (other parts from reference TRBV19 and TRBJ2-7): DGGITQSPKYLFRKEGQNVTLSCEQNLNHDAMYWYRQDPGQGLRLIYYSQIVNDFQKGDIAEGYSVSREKKESFPLTVTSAQKNPTAFYLCASSAGYEQYFGPGTRLTVT.

V usage is TRBV5-4 and J usage is TRBJ2-5; 8 nucleotides align to TRBD1. The closer fit of TRBJ2-7 to the DNA end suggests the J call may be wrong. CDR1 SGHNT and CDR2 YYREEE come from the germline V gene (reference sequence). CDR3 length equals 16 residues. CDR3: CASSLGTGPSSYEQYF. CDR3 sequence (DNA): TGTGCCAGCAGCTTGGGGACAGGGCCCAGCTCCTACGAGCAGTACTTC.

This chain connects TRBV28 to TRBJ1-5, with D perhaps TRBD1 (5 bases). Germline loops: CDR1 MDHEN, CDR2 SYDVKM. The V and J ends lost 4 bases and 0 bases respectively, with 16 bases between them. The CDR3 covers 17 residues. The CDR3, as DNA: TGTGCCAGCAGTTCCCGGATTTCAGGGATTAGCAATCAGCCCCAGCATTTT. This translates into CASSSRISGISNQPQHF.

The J gene is TRBJ1-1, the V gene TRBV4-1; TRBD1 might be the D (5 bases). Trimming pared 4 bases from V and 1 base from J, leaving 13 bases between. Germline lookup yields CDR1 MGHRA and CDR2 YSYEKL. This CDR3 spans 15 amino acids. The CDR3 spells CASSPRPTANTEAFF. DNA for the CDR3: TGCGCCAGCAGCCCCAGACCGACAGCGAACACTGAAGCTTTCTTT.

This clone was picked up a small number of times. V and J are TRBV13 and TRBJ1-2, with D unclear. In germline, CDR1 is PRHDT, CDR2 FYEKMQ (reference sequence). Trimming left V 5 bases short and J 5 bases short, with 15 bases between. CDR3 length: 14 residues. The CDR3 DNA reads as TGTGCCAGCAGCGCTAACAGCCTCGATTATGGCTACACCTTC. This gives the protein CASSANSLDYGYTF.

The chain links TRBV25-1 to TRBJ1-1, with D maybe TRBD1 (6 bases). Germline values: CDR1 MGHDK, CDR2 SYGVNS. Trimming removed 8 bases at V and 1 base at J, with 14 bases between. The CDR3 runs to 14 residues. CDR3 loop: CASAGTGRNTEAFF. In DNA form, the CDR3 reads TGTGCCAGCGCCGGAACAGGGAGGAACACTGAAGCTTTCTTT.

Comment on this clone: Other DNA sequences in this sample translate to the same CDR3. The genes are TRBV2 and TRBJ1-1; D may be TRBD1 (5 bases). V was pared by 6 bases and J by 7 bases, with 18 bases between. Germline-derived CDR1 and CDR2 are SNHLY and FYNNEI. The CDR3 contains 14 residues. The CDR3 nucleotides read TGTGCCAGCAGGTTCATCGGGGGTTGGGGTGAAGCTTTCTTT. This sequence encodes CASRFIGGWGEAFF.

The chain recombines TRBV7-6 with TRBJ2-5, with TRBD2 matching over 8 bases. The germline gives CDR1 SGHVS, CDR2 FNYEAQ. This CDR3 has 14 residues. J gave up 5 bases and V 2 bases, and 4 bases lay outside the gene matches. CDR3 nucleotide sequence: TGTGCCAGCAGCTTAAGGACGGGGGGGGAGACCCAGTACTTC. Its protein product is CASSLRTGGETQYF.

The rearrangement joins TRBV19 to TRBJ1-3; 9 bases are a match to TRBD1. V lost 6 bases to trimming and J lost 8 bases; unmatched junction nucleotides: 5. The germline gives CDR1 LNHDA, CDR2 SQIVND (reference sequence). The CDR3 covers 13 residues. The CDR3, as DNA: TGTGCCAGTAGACAGGGGGCCGGAGACACCATATATTTT. This sequence encodes CASRQGAGDTIYF. Variable domain in full (rest from reference TRBV19 and TRBJ1-3): DGGITQSPKYLFRKEGQNVTLSCEQNLNHDAMYWYRQDPGQGLRLIYYSQIVNDFQKGDIAEGYSVSREKKESFPLTVTSAQKNPTAFYLCASRQGAGDTIYFGEGSWLTVV.

This chain joins TRBV28 and TRBJ1-3; D is perhaps TRBD1 (6 bases). Germline loops: CDR1 MDHEN, CDR2 SYDVKM. This CDR3 comprises 14 residues. Between the trimmed V and J ends, which lost 6 bases and 1 base, there was a span of 10 bases. For the CDR3, the DNA is TGTGCCAGCAGCCTAACAGGGTCTGGAAACACCATATATTTT. Translation gives CASSLTGSGNTIYF.

This chain connects TRBV4-2 to TRBJ1-5, with 9 bases lining up with TRBD1. Germline V lookup: CDR1 LGHNA, CDR2 YNFKEQ. CDR3 length: 16 residues. The ends lost 1 base at V and 6 bases at J; junction bases unmatched: 7. CDR3: CASSQGTGQGFQPQHF. The DNA of the CDR3 is TGTGCCAGCAGCCAAGGAACGGGACAGGGTTTTCAGCCCCAGCATTTT.

This sequence joins TRBV9 and TRBJ1-2, with D possibly TRBD1 on 6 matching bases. CDR3 size: 14 residues. With 0 bases removed from V and 6 bases from J, the gap between germline ends came to 12 bases. Per the germline V gene, CDR1 is SGDLS and CDR2 is YYNGEE. CDR3 sequence reads: CASSVDPGVDGYTF. CDR3 in DNA: TGTGCCAGCAGCGTAGATCCAGGGGTAGATGGCTACACCTTC.

The chain has TRBV6-6 and TRBJ2-3; weak D call: TRBD1 (5 bases). Germline CDR1 reads MNHNY; CDR2 reads SVGAGI (reference sequence). V was trimmed by 0 bases and J by 4 bases, leaving 8 bases between them. This CDR3 spans 14 amino acids. The CDR3 is CASSYSTASDTQYF. The CDR3 coding sequence is TGTGCCAGCAGTTACTCGACAGCCTCAGATACGCAGTATTTT.

The V call is TRBV5-4, the J call TRBJ1-4; the D gene is possibly TRBD1 (6 bases). The V gene lost 4 bases and the J gene lost 2 bases, with 9 bases spanning the gap. Germline V gene data show CDR1 as SGHNT and CDR2 as YYREEE (reference sequence). This CDR3 has 14 amino acids. The CDR3 DNA follows: TGTGCCAGCAGCCTACAGGGCACTAATGAAAAACTGTTTTTT. Its protein product is CASSLQGTNEKLFF.

The chain is built from TRBV18 and TRBJ1-2, with D tentatively TRBD1 (5 bases). Per the germline V gene, CDR1 is KGHSH and CDR2 is LQKENI. V dropped 0 bases and J dropped 7 bases, with 18 bases sitting between them. The CDR3 consists of 16 residues. CDR3 protein: CASSPPVSPGTGGYTF. The DNA for the CDR3 is TGTGCCAGCTCACCACCGGTTTCCCCAGGGACTGGTGGCTACACCTTC.

The V gene is TRBV6-1, the J gene TRBJ1-1; the match to TRBD1 covers 9 bases. Trimming removed 8 bases from V and 5 bases from J; junction bases left unmatched: 9. In germline, CDR1 is MNHNS, CDR2 SASEGT. The CDR3 runs to 14 residues. CDR3 residues: CASAKDRGWTEAFF. The CDR3 DNA follows: TGTGCCAGCGCGAAGGACAGGGGCTGGACTGAAGCTTTCTTT.

The chain employs TRBV5-5 and TRBJ2-1; 8 bases line up with TRBD2. This CDR3 contains 16 residues. The V segment lost 1 base and the J segment 8 bases; nucleotides outside the gene matches: 11. Per germline, CDR1 SGHKS and CDR2 YYEKEE (reference sequence). The CDR3 here is CASSLQWTSTSDEQFF. CDR3 sequence (DNA): TGTGCCAGCAGCTTGCAATGGACTAGCACTTCGGATGAGCAGTTCTTC.

In nucleotides, the CDR3 is TGTGCCAGCAGCGAACTAGGTAGGCGTGGAGAGCAGTACTTC. Translated: CASSELGRRGEQYF. The chain links TRBV2 to TRBJ2-7; maybe TRBD2 (5 bases). V gave up 6 bases and J gave up 7 bases, with 19 bases separating them. This CDR3 region has 14 residues. Germline V gene lookup returns CDR1 SNHLY and CDR2 FYNNEI.

CDR3: CASSLKALAGGFGYEQYF. The CDR3 nucleotides read TGTGCCAGCAGCTTAAAGGCACTAGCGGGCGGATTTGGCTACGAGCAGTACTTC. The chain couples TRBV7-9 to TRBJ2-7; the match to TRBD2 covers 9 bases. V shed 2 bases and J 3 bases; nucleotides not matched to a gene: 14. Germline V lookup: CDR1 SEHNR, CDR2 FQNEAQ (reference sequence). This CDR3 has 18 amino acids.

The gene calls are TRBV19 and TRBJ1-5; D not certain. CDR1 and CDR2 from the germline V gene are LNHDA and SQIVND (reference sequence). Trimming took off 3 bases at V and 11 bases at J, with 23 bases between the two ends. The CDR3 totals 16 residues. The CDR3 bases are TGTGCCAGTAGTATGTCTTCAGGCCTCGGTGGTTGGGCCCAGCATTTT. The encoded protein is CASSMSSGLGGWAQHF.

This chain connects TRBV19 to TRBJ2-7; 10 nucleotides align to TRBD2. The CDR3 extends over 15 amino acids. Trimming removed 7 bases from V and 4 bases from J; junction bases left unmatched: 10. The germline V gene encodes CDR1 LNHDA and CDR2 SQIVND (reference sequence). CDR3 protein: CASTATSGRVYEQYF. CDR3 nucleotides: TGTGCCAGTACCGCGACTAGCGGGCGAGTGTACGAGCAGTACTTC.

The chain couples TRBV19 to TRBJ1-1, with 8 bases fitting TRBD1. V lost 3 bases and J lost 5; bases outside the gene matches: 8. This CDR3 comprises 15 residues. Germline CDR1 and CDR2: LNHDA and SQIVND (reference sequence). CDR3 amino acids: CASSIRGLMGTEAFF. Here the CDR3 DNA reads TGTGCCAGTAGTATCAGGGGGCTGATGGGGACTGAAGCTTTCTTT.

The chain recombines TRBV2 with TRBJ2-7; 7 nucleotides line up with TRBD1. CDR1 and CDR2 from the germline V gene are SNHLY and FYNNEI. The CDR3 covers 13 residues. The trim removed 7 bases at V and 5 bases at J, leaving 8 bases unmatched. CDR3 sequence reads: CASIKGASHEQYF. The DNA for the CDR3 is TGTGCCAGCATTAAGGGGGCGTCCCACGAGCAGTACTTC.

This clone is a singleton in its sample. The genes are TRBV4-1 and TRBJ2-5; the match to TRBD2 covers 11 bases. Germline V gives CDR1 MGHRA, CDR2 YSYEKL. The CDR3 has 17 amino acids. The J segment lost 2 bases and the V segment lost 1 base, leaving 6 bases of the junction unmatched. The CDR3 DNA follows: TGCGCCAGCAGCCAAGTACTAGCGGGGGCGGATCAAGAGACCCAGTACTTC. Translated: CASSQVLAGADQETQYF.

The gene calls are TRBV7-2 and TRBJ2-7; 12 nucleotides align to TRBD2. In germline, CDR1 is SGHTA, CDR2 FQGNSA. Trimming took 1 base from V and 10 from J; bases not matched to a gene: 11. This CDR3 spans 16 amino acids. CDR3 loop: CASSLGGELAGGPQYF. The DNA of the CDR3 is TGTGCCAGCAGCTTAGGCGGGGAACTAGCGGGAGGCCCCCAGTACTTC.

The V gene is TRBV6-1, the J gene TRBJ2-1, with a weak D call TRBD1 (6 bases). The CDR3 has 14 residues. Germline V gene data show CDR1 as MNHNS and CDR2 as SASEGT. The ends were cut back, 6 bases at V and 12 bases at J, with 21 bases in the middle. DNA of the CDR3: TGTGCCAGCAGGGAACAGGGTCTGGGCGACGGGCAGTTCTTC. This sequence encodes CASREQGLGDGQFF.

The rearrangement joins TRBV19 to TRBJ2-2; no definite D call. The CDR3 sequence is 11 residues long. V was shortened by 8 bases and J by 3 bases, with 4 bases between the two germline ends. Germline V CDR1 and CDR2: LNHDA, SQIVND (reference sequence). Here the CDR3 DNA reads TGTGCCAGTCATCACACCGGGGAGCTGTTTTTT. Translation gives CASHHTGELFF.

The genes are TRBV7-9 and TRBJ2-1; 7 nucleotides line up with TRBD2. This CDR3 is built from 18 residues. Germline V gene data show CDR1 as SEHNR and CDR2 as FQNEAQ (reference sequence). V lost 1 base and J lost 0; bases outside the gene matches: 9. DNA of the CDR3: TGTGCCAGCAGCTTAGGGGGGGGTGGACGGAGCTCCTACAATGAGCAGTTCTTC. This codes for CASSLGGGGRSSYNEQFF.

This clone showed up just once. The V call is TRBV5-4, the J call TRBJ2-3, with 7 bases identical to TRBD1. CDR1 is SGHNT, CDR2 YYREEE, per germline (reference sequence). V trimming: 0 bases; J trimming: 0 bases; junction bases outside the gene matches: 1. The CDR3 totals 15 residues. This CDR3 reads CASSLGDSSTDTQYF. CDR3 bases: TGTGCCAGCAGCTTGGGGGACAGTAGCACAGATACGCAGTATTTT.